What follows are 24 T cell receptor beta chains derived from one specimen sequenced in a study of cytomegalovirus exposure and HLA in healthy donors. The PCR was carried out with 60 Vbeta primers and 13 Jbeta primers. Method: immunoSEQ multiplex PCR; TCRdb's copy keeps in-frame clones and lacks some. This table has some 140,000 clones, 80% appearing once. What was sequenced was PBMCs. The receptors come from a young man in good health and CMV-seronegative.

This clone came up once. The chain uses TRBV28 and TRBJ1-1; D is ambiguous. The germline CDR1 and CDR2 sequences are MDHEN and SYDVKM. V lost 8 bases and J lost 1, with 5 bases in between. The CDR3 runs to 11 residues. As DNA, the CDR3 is TGTGCCAGCGAGGAGAACACTGAAGCTTTCTTT. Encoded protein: CASEENTEAFF.

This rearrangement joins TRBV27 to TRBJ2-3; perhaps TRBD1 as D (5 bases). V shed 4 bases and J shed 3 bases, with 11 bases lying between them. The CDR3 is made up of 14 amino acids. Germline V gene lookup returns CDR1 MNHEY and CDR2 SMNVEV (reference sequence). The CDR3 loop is CASSWGRATDTQYF. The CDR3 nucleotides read TGTGCCAGCAGTTGGGGCAGGGCAACAGATACGCAGTATTTT.

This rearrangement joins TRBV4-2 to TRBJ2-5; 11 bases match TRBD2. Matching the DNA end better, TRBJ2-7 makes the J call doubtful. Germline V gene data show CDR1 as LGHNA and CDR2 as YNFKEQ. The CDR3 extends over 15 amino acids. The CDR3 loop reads CASSQDTSGSSEQYF. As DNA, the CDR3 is TGTGCCAGCAGCCAAGATACTAGCGGGAGTTCCGAGCAGTACTTC.

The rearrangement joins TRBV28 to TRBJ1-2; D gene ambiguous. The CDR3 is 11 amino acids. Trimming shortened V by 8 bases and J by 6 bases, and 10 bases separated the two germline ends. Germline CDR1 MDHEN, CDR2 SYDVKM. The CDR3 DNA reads TGTGCCAGCGGTTCGAGGGATGGCTACACCTTC. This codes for CASGSRDGYTF.

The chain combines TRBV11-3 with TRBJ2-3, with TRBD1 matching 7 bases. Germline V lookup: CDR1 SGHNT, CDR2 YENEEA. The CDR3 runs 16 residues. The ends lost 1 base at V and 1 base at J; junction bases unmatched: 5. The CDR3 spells CASSLGRTGRTDTQYF. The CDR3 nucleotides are TGTGCCAGCAGCTTAGGCAGGACAGGCCGCACAGATACGCAGTATTTT. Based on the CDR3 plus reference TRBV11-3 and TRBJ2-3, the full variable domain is EAGVVQSPRYKIIEKKQPVAFWCNPISGHNTLYWYLQNLGQGPELLIRYENEEAVDDSQLPKDRFSAERLKGVDSTLKIQPAELGDSAVYLCASSLGRTGRTDTQYFGPGTRLTVL.

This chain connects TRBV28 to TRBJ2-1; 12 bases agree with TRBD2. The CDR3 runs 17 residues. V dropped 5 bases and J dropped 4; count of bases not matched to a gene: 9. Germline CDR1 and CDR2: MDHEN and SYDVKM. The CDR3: CASSPAGTSGPYNEQFF. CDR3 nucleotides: TGTGCCAGCAGTCCAGCGGGGACTAGCGGGCCTTACAATGAGCAGTTCTTC.

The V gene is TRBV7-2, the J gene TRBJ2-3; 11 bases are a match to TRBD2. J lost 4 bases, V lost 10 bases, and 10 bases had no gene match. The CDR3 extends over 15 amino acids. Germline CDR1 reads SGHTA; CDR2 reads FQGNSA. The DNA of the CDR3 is TGTGCCATCACCGGGACTAGCGGTCGCGCAGATACGCAGTATTTT. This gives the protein CAITGTSGRADTQYF.

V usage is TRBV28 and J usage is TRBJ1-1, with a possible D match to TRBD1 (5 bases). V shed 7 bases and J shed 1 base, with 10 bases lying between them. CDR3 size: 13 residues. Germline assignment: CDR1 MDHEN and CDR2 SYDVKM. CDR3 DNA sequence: TGTGCCAGCAAAAAGGACACGAACACTGAAGCTTTCTTT. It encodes CASKKDTNTEAFF.

CDR3 loop: CASYSGRAGTDTQYF. Written as DNA, the CDR3 is TGCGCCAGCTATAGCGGGAGGGCCGGGACAGATACGCAGTATTTT. The chain joins TRBV10-1 to TRBJ2-3; 11 bases agree with TRBD2. Germline trimming cut 8 bases from V and 3 bases from J; bases unmatched to any gene: 7. Germline V gene lookup returns CDR1 WNHNN and CDR2 SYGVQD (reference sequence). This CDR3 region has 15 residues.

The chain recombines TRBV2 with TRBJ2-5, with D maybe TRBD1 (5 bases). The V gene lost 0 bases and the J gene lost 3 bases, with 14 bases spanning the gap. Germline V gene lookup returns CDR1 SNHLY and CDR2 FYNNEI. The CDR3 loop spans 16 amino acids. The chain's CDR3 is CASSEAGDRKKETQYF. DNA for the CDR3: TGTGCCAGCAGTGAAGCAGGAGACAGAAAGAAAGAGACCCAGTACTTC.

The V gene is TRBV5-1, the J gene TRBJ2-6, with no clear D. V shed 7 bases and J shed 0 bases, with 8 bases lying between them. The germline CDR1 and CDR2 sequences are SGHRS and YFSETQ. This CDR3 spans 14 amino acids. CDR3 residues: CASRTVSGANVLTF. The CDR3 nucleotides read TGCGCCAGCCGAACGGTCTCTGGGGCCAACGTCCTGACTTTC.

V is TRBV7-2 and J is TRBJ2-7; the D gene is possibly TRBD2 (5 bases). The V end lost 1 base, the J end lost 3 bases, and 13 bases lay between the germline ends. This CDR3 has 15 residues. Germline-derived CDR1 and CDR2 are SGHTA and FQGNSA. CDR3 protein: CASSLGPGTYYEQYF. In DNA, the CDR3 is TGTGCCAGCAGCTTAGGTCCGGGAACTTACTACGAGCAGTACTTC.

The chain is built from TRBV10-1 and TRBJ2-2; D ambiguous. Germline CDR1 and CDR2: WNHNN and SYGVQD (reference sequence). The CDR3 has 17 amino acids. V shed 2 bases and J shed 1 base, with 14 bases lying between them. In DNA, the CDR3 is TGCGCCAGCAGTGAGAATAAAGACATTTGGAACACCGGGGAGCTGTTTTTT. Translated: CASSENKDIWNTGELFF.

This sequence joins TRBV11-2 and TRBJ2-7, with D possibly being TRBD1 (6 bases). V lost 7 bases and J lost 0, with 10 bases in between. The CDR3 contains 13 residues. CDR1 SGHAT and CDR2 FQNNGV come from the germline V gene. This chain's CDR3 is CASNDRFSYEQYF. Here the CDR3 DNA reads TGTGCCAGCAACGACAGGTTCTCCTACGAGCAGTACTTC.

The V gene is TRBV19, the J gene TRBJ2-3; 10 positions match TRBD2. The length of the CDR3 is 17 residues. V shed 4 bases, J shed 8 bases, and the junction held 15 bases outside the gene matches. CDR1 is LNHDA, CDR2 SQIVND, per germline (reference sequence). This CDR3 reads CASSTYDLPAGGGTQYF. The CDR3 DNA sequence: TGTGCCAGTAGTACCTACGACTTACCAGCGGGAGGGGGTACGCAGTATTTT.

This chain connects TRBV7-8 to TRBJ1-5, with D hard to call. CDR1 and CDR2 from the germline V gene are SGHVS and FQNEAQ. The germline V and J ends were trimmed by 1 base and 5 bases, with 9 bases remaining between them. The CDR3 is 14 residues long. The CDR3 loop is CASSLETRYQPQHF. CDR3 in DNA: TGTGCCAGCAGCTTAGAGACTAGGTATCAGCCCCAGCATTTT.

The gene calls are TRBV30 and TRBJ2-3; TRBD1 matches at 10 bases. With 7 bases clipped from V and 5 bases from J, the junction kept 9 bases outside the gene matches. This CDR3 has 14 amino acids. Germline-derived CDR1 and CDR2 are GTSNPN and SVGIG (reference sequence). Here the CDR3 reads CASVPGQGLDTQYF. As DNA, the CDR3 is TGTGCCTCGGTCCCGGGACAGGGGCTAGATACGCAGTATTTT.

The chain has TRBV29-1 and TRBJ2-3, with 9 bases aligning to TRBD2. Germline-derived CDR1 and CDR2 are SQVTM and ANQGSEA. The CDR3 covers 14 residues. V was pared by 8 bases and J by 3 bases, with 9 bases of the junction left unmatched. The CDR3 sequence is CSFIAGVGTDTQYF. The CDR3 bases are TGCAGCTTCATAGCGGGAGTAGGGACAGATACGCAGTATTTT.

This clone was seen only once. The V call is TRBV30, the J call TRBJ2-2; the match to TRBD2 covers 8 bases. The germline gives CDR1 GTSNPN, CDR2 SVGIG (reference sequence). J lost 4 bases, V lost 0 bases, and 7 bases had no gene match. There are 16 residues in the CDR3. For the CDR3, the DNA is TGTGCCTGGAGTGTAAGGCGTCTAGCGGGCACCGGGGAGCTGTTTTTT. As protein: CAWSVRRLAGTGELFF.

Here the CDR3 reads CASSGQGSGEKLFF. The CDR3 DNA reads as TGTGCCAGCAGCGGACAGGGGTCTGGTGAAAAACTGTTTTTT. The V call is TRBV7-2, the J call TRBJ1-4; TRBD1 aligns across 9 bases. CDR3 length equals 14 residues. Trimming took 5 bases from V and 7 from J; bases not matched to a gene: 5. The V gene's germline CDR1 is SGHTA and CDR2 FQGNSA.

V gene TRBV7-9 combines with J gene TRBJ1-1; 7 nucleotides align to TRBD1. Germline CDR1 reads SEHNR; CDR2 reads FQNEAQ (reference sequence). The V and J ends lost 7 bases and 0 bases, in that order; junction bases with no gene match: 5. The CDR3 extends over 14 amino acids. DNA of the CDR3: TGTGCCAGCACCATACAGGGGATGAACACTGAAGCTTTCTTT. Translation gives CASTIQGMNTEAFF.

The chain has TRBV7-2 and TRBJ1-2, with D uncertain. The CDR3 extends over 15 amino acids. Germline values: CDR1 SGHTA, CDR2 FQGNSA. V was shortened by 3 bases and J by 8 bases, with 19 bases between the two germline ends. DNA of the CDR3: TGTGCCAGCAGCTTTGGAACGGGAGGGATGGGGGGCTACACCTTC. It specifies CASSFGTGGMGGYTF.

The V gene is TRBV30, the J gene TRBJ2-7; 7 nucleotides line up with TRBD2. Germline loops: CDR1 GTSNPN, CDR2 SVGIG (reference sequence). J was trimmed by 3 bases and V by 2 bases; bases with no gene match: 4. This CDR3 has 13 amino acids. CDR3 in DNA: TGTGCCTGGAGTACTGGGACTAACTACGAGCAGTACTTC. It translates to CAWSTGTNYEQYF.

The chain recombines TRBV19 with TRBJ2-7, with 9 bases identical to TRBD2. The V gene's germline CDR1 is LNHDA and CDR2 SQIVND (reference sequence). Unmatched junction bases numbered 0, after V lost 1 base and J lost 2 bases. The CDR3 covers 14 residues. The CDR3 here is CASSIGGRAYEQYF. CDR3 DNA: TGTGCCAGTAGTATAGGCGGGAGGGCCTACGAGCAGTACTTC.